Following are 20 T cell receptor beta chains from one sample sequenced in a study of metastatic and nonmetastatic thyroid tumors (dated by TCRdb to the early 2020s). Before undergoing thyroid surgery, none of the patients had been given any kind of treatment. Preparation of the library involved PCR. This sample was sequenced with an Illumina HiSeq 4000. TCRdb trimmed public reads at Q25 via fastp, called clones via MiXCR and kept in-frame beta chains. For this sample the table gives 3,300 or so clones, of which less than 40% were detected only once. Together, the top ten hold 12% to 15% of the sample. Sequenced material: adjacent normal tissue. The receptors were sampled from a male donor with papillary thyroid cancer or a benign thyroid nodule (not recorded which). Some clones in this sample may be carry-over from other donors' samples.

The chain links TRBV7-9 to TRBJ1-3; D is ambiguous. The CDR3 has 13 amino acids. V shed 8 bases and J shed 0 bases, with 8 bases lying between them. In germline, CDR1 is SEHNR, CDR2 FQNEAQ (reference sequence). Here the CDR3 DNA reads TGTGCCAGCGCCCGGAGCTCTGGAAACACCATATATTTT. It yields the protein CASARSSGNTIYF.

By share of the sample, this clone is large. The chain combines TRBV3-1 with TRBJ2-7; the D is unclear. The CDR3 sequence is 14 residues long. The germline V gene has CDR1 LGHDT and CDR2 YNNKEL (reference sequence). V was shortened by 3 bases and J by 2 bases, with 11 bases between the two germline ends. The CDR3, as DNA: TGTGCCAGCAGCCAGCGTCACTCGACCTACGAGCAGTACTTC. Its translation: CASSQRHSTYEQYF.

This clone is termed large (0.1 to 1%). The chain links TRBV29-1 to TRBJ2-1; 11 nucleotides line up with TRBD2. V lost 0 bases to trimming and J lost 2 bases; unmatched junction nucleotides: 3. The CDR3 is 16 amino acids. Germline V CDR1 and CDR2: SQVTM, ANQGSEA. CDR3 sequence: CSVEDSGRVTYNEQFF. The CDR3 DNA sequence: TGCAGCGTTGAAGATAGCGGGAGGGTCACCTACAATGAGCAGTTCTTC.

V and J are TRBV7-8 and TRBJ2-6; TRBD1 matches 7 bases. CDR1 SGHVS and CDR2 FQNEAQ come from the germline V gene. J lost 0 bases, V lost 6 bases, and 11 bases had no gene match. The CDR3 loop spans 18 amino acids. CDR3 sequence (DNA): TGTGCCAGCAGTCCACAGGGGCTGGACTTCTCTGGGGCCAACGTCCTGACTTTC. This sequence encodes CASSPQGLDFSGANVLTF.

This sequence joins TRBV30 and TRBJ2-1, with 11 bases aligning to TRBD2. This CDR3 is built from 15 residues. Trimming took 3 bases from V and 3 from J; bases not matched to a gene: 4. Germline values: CDR1 GTSNPN, CDR2 SVGIG (reference sequence). This chain's CDR3 is CAWSPLAGDYNEQFF. CDR3 sequence (DNA): TGTGCCTGGAGCCCACTAGCGGGAGACTACAATGAGCAGTTCTTC. Variable domain in full (rest from reference TRBV30 and TRBJ2-1): SQTIHQWPATLVQPVGSPLSLECTVEGTSNPNLYWYRQAAGRGLQLLFYSVGIGQISSEVPQNLSASRPQDRQFILSSKKLLLSDSGFYLCAWSPLAGDYNEQFFGPGTRLTVL.

Turning to this clone: At the DNA level, this CDR3 is encoded by other sequences in the same sample as well. This rearrangement joins TRBV12-3 or TRBV12-4 to TRBJ2-1; D perhaps matches TRBD1 (5 bases). The CDR3 loop spans 13 amino acids. V was trimmed by 3 bases and J by 6 bases, leaving 9 bases between them. CDR3 nucleotides: TGTGCCAGCAGTTTGGGGCTCCGCAATGAGCAGTTCTTC. This codes for CASSLGLRNEQFF.

This clone came up a few times. The chain joins TRBV5-1 to TRBJ1-1; unclear D gene. Trimming removed 1 base at V and 1 base at J, with 5 bases between. The germline CDR1 and CDR2 sequences are SGHRS and YFSETQ. This CDR3 has 13 residues. CDR3 amino acids: CASSLRANTEAFF. CDR3 DNA: TGCGCCAGCAGCTTGCGAGCGAACACTGAAGCTTTCTTT.

The chain links TRBV2 to TRBJ2-2; D not resolved. There are 14 residues in the CDR3. The V and J ends lost 6 bases and 7 bases respectively, with 15 bases between them. Per the germline V gene, CDR1 is SNHLY and CDR2 is FYNNEI. The CDR3 bases are TGTGCCAGCAGGGGGTCGGGCGAGATCGGGGAGCTGTTTTTT. Protein product: CASRGSGEIGELFF.

This clone has just a few counts. The chain employs TRBV27 and TRBJ1-5; D is perhaps TRBD1 (5 bases). The CDR3 has 14 amino acids. V gave up 4 bases and J gave up 6 bases, with 13 bases separating them. Germline V gives CDR1 MNHEY, CDR2 SMNVEV (reference sequence). The CDR3, as DNA: TGTGCCAGCAGTTCCGGGGCTGGGGTTCAGCCCCAGCATTTT. It yields the protein CASSSGAGVQPQHF.

J is TRBJ2-3 and V is TRBV28, with 10 bases that match TRBD2. The junction had 12 bases not matched to a gene; V was cut back by 11 bases and J by 1 base. Looked up from germline, CDR1 is MDHEN and CDR2 is SYDVKM. The length of the CDR3 is 16 residues. CDR3 sequence (DNA): TGTGCCCAGTTAAGCCTAGCGGGAGCCGGCACAGATACGCAGTATTTT. Its translation is CAQLSLAGAGTDTQYF.

This clone came up a few times. The chain is built from TRBV28 and TRBJ2-5, with 8 bases identical to TRBD2. The trim removed 5 bases at V and 6 bases at J, leaving 23 bases unmatched. The V gene's germline CDR1 is MDHEN and CDR2 SYDVKM. This CDR3 has 19 residues. CDR3 protein: CASSTPGGGLSGSAKTQYF. The CDR3 DNA follows: TGTGCCAGCAGTACACCCGGGGGCGGTCTGAGCGGGAGTGCGAAGACCCAGTACTTC.

This chain joins TRBV20-1 and TRBJ2-7; D unresolved. Trimming removed 5 bases at V and 3 bases at J, with 5 bases between. Per germline, CDR1 DFQATT and CDR2 SNEGSKA (reference sequence). CDR3 size: 10 residues. CDR3 coding DNA: TGCAGTGCTGGAAACTACGAGCAGTACTTC. Translating gives CSAGNYEQYF.

J is TRBJ2-1 and V is TRBV18; 8 positions match TRBD2. V dropped 0 bases and J dropped 10; count of bases not matched to a gene: 11. CDR3 size: 16 residues. Germline V gene lookup returns CDR1 KGHSH and CDR2 LQKENI. The CDR3 loop is CASSPPLREGIDEQFF. CDR3 nucleotide sequence: TGTGCCAGCTCACCACCTCTACGGGAGGGAATAGACGAGCAGTTCTTC.

The chain combines TRBV19 with TRBJ2-1, with D perhaps matching TRBD1 or TRBD2 (5 bases each). The V gene's germline CDR1 is LNHDA and CDR2 SQIVND (reference sequence). V dropped 5 bases and J dropped 14 bases, with 22 bases sitting between them. The CDR3 runs to 14 residues. CDR3 protein: CASSLGTQGANKFF. The CDR3 bases are TGTGCCAGTAGTTTAGGGACGCAGGGTGCTAATAAGTTCTTC.

This clone was observed a few times. The sample contains more than one DNA sequence encoding this CDR3. The genes are TRBV28 and TRBJ2-3; 13 bases fit TRBD2. The germline V gene encodes CDR1 MDHEN and CDR2 SYDVKM. The CDR3 has 18 amino acids. The V and J ends lost 4 bases and 0 bases, in that order; junction bases with no gene match: 7. CDR3 sequence (DNA): TGTGCCAGCAGTTATGGGACTAGCGGGGTTTTGAGCACAGATACGCAGTATTTT. Amino acid sequence: CASSYGTSGVLSTDTQYF.

The V and J genes are TRBV6-2 or TRBV6-3 and TRBJ1-1; D not certain. The V end lost 7 bases, the J end lost 4 bases, and 19 bases lay between the germline ends. From germline, CDR1 is MNHEY and CDR2 SVGEGT. The CDR3 contains 15 residues. The CDR3 loop is CASTTSAGGFTEAFF. The CDR3 DNA reads TGTGCCAGCACCACGTCGGCGGGAGGGTTCACTGAAGCTTTCTTT.

This clone came up a few times. The CDR3 protein is CASSGRGEQYF. In nucleotides, the CDR3 is TGCGCCAGCAGCGGGAGGGGGGAGCAGTACTTC. The V and J genes are TRBV10-2 and TRBJ2-7; 8 bases fit TRBD2. CDR3 length: 11 residues. Per germline, CDR1 WSHSY and CDR2 SAAADI. The J segment lost 7 bases and the V segment lost 6 bases, leaving 2 bases of the junction unmatched.

In this sample, this clone turned up a few times. The chain couples TRBV12-3 or TRBV12-4 to TRBJ2-1; D is perhaps TRBD1 or TRBD2 (5 bases each). CDR3 size: 14 residues. V gave up 10 bases and J gave up 7 bases, with 20 bases separating them. The DNA for the CDR3 is TGTGCCACCAGCCGAGGCCCTGGGGGTAATGAGCAGTTCTTC. Protein: CATSRGPGGNEQFF.

The J gene is TRBJ1-3, the V gene TRBV6-2 or TRBV6-3, with D unresolved. The germline gives CDR1 MNHEY, CDR2 SVGEGT. The V end lost 0 bases, the J end lost 0 bases, and 9 bases lay between the germline ends. This CDR3 spans 16 amino acids. The CDR3 loop is CASSYSRPSSGNTIYF. CDR3 coding DNA: TGTGCCAGCAGTTACTCGAGGCCTAGCTCTGGAAACACCATATATTTT.

The chain has TRBV19 and TRBJ2-7; the match to TRBD2 covers 12 bases. Per the germline V gene, CDR1 is LNHDA and CDR2 is SQIVND (reference sequence). V shed 6 bases, J shed 6 bases, and the junction held 12 bases outside the gene matches. The CDR3 length is 16 residues. The CDR3 DNA is TGTGCCAGTAGCGGCCCTTCTAGCGGGGGGGCCCGCGAGCAGTACTTC. Translated, it gives CASSGPSSGGAREQYF.